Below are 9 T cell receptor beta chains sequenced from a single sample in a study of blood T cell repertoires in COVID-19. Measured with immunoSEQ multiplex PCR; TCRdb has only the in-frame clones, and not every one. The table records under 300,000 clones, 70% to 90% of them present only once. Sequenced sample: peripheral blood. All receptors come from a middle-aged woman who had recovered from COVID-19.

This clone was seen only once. In nucleotides, the CDR3 is TGTGCCAGCAGCACCGGGACAGGTGAACAAGAGACCCAGTACTTC. As protein: CASSTGTGEQETQYF. The genes are TRBV7-9 and TRBJ2-5, with 8 bases lining up with TRBD1. There are 15 residues in the CDR3. V lost 5 bases and J lost 2; bases outside the gene matches: 7. Germline CDR1 and CDR2: SEHNR and FQNEAQ (reference sequence).

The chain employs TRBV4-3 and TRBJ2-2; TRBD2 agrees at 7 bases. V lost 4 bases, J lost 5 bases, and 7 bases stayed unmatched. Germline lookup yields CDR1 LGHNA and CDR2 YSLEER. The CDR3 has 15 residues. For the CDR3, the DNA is TGCGCCAGCAGCCTAAGGACTAGGCTTACCGGGGAGCTGTTTTTT. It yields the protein CASSLRTRLTGELFF.

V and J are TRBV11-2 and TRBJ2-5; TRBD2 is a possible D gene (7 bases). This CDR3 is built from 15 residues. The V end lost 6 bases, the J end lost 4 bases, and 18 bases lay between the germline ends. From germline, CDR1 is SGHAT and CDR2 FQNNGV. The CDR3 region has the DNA TGTGCCAGCAGACCGCTTAGGGGGAGGGGAGAGACCCAGTACTTC. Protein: CASRPLRGRGETQYF.

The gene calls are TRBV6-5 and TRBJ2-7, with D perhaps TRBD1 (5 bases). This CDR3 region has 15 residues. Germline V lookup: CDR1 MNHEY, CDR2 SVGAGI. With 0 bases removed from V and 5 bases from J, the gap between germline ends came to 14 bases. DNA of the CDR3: TGTGCCAGCAGTTACTCGTTCCAGGGTTCCCACGAGCAGTACTTC. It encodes CASSYSFQGSHEQYF.

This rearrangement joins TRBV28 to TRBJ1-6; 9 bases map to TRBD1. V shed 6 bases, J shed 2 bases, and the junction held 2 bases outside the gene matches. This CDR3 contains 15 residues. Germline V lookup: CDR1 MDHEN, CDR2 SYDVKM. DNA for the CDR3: TGTGCCAGCAGCGGACAGGGGCCCTATAATTCACCCCTCCACTTT. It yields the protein CASSGQGPYNSPLHF.

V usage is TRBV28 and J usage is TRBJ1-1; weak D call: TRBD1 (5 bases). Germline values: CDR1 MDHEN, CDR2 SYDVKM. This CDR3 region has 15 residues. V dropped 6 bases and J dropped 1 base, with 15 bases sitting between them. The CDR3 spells CASSRTGLRNTEAFF. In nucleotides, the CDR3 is TGTGCCAGCAGCCGCACGGGACTGAGGAACACTGAAGCTTTCTTT.

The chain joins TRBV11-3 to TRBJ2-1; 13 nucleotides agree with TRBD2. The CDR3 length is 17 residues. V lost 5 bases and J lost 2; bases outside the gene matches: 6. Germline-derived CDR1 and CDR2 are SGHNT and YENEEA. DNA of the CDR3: TGTGCCAGCAGCCCCGGGACTAGCGGGACCACCTACAATGAGCAGTTCTTC. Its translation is CASSPGTSGTTYNEQFF. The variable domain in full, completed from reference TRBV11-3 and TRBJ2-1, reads EAGVVQSPRYKIIEKKQPVAFWCNPISGHNTLYWYLQNLGQGPELLIRYENEEAVDDSQLPKDRFSAERLKGVDSTLKIQPAELGDSAVYLCASSPGTSGTTYNEQFFGPGTRLTVL.

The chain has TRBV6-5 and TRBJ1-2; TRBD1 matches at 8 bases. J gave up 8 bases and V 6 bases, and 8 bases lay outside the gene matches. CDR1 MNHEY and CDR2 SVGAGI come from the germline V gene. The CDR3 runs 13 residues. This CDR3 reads CASRDRVVYGYTF. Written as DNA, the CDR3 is TGTGCCAGCAGGGACAGGGTTGTGTACGGCTACACCTTC.

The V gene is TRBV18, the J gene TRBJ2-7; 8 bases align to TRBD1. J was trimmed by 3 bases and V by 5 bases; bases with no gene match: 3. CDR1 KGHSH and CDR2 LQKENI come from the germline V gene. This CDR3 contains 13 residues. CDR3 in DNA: TGTGCCAGCTCAAGGACAGGGTTCTACGAGCAGTACTTC. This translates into CASSRTGFYEQYF.